These T cell receptor beta chains were read from a single sample in a study of technical replicates of blood from several donors. Here immunoSEQ multiplex PCR was the method, and the copy in TCRdb shows in-frame clones only, minus some. The data hold under 85,000 clones, with around 97% observed a single time. Sequenced material: T cells isolated from PBMCs. Every receptor here comes from a human donor in good health. Both conserved end residues are trimmed from each CDR3.

v_gene	j_gene	CDR3aa
TRBV5-1	TRBJ2-1	ASSSTPGLGDDEQF
TRBV27	TRBJ2-1	ASSISGTYNEQF
TRBV10-3	TRBJ2-5	AISNRGPETQY
TRBV27	TRBJ2-2	ASGVSGGGTGELF
TRBV11-3	TRBJ2-1	ASSGGQDYNEQF
TRBV19	TRBJ1-1	ASSGQGSGNTEAF
TRBV6-5	TRBJ2-1	ASSYGATYNEQF
TRBV5-1	TRBJ2-5	ASSLDRDQTQY
TRBV7-6	TRBJ1-1	ASSLGAGGFGNTEAF
TRBV9	TRBJ2-7	ASSVGGDSAYEQY
TRBV7-2	TRBJ2-1	ASRVDRGSYNEQF
TRBV5-4	TRBJ2-1	ASSLAPSGIWGEQF
TRBV7-6	TRBJ1-6	ASSLASEAHRGNSPLH
TRBV5-8	TRBJ1-1	ASSLGMGMNTEAF
TRBV28	TRBJ2-1	ASQLAGGRYEQF
TRBV27	TRBJ2-7	ASSPRTESYEQY
TRBV5-4	TRBJ2-5	ASSLAASGGARETQY
TRBV6-5	TRBJ2-7	ASSDRHTYEQY